Listed below are T cell receptor beta chains from one sample, sequenced in a study of OX40 agonist ivuxolimab in advanced cancers. The repertoire was sequenced with immunoSEQ multiplex PCR; TCRdb's copy has only in-frame clones and lacks some. This sample carries tens of thousands of clones, 65% to 85% of them seen once, and the ten largest clones take 3.5% to 4.5%. Sequencing used CD4+ or CD8+ T cells sorted from blood, obtained in a trial of the OX40 agonist ivuxolimab. These receptors originate from an adult with an advanced solid tumor such as melanoma, head and neck, liver or kidney cancer. Each CDR3 is given with its conserved first and last residue. The D gene is left open where the match is weak. Some rows have no size entry. The others give once, few or many, or a class for an expanded clone.

-	TRBV9	TRBD1	TRBJ2-2	TGTGCCAGCAGCCCTCACGACCGACAGGGGGCGAACGGGGAGCTGTTTTTT	CASSPHDRQGANGELFF
-	TRBV7-8	-	TRBJ1-5	TGTGCCAGCAGCGTAGTTAATTCCCCCCAGCATTTT	CASSVVNSPQHF
few	TRBV7-2	TRBD1	TRBJ1-2	TGTGCCAGCAGCCCACAGGGGGCCGGCGGCTACACCTTC	CASSPQGAGGYTF
-	TRBV28	TRBD2	TRBJ2-3	TGTGCCAGCAGTAGGCGGGGGGGTAGCACAGATACGCAGTATTTT	CASSRRGGSTDTQYF
-	TRBV6-5	-	TRBJ2-3	TGTGCCAGCAGAGGCAGAGGAGATACGCAGTATTTT	CASRGRGDTQYF
-	TRBV11-2	TRBD1	TRBJ1-4	TGTGCCAGCAGCTTACGGTTTGACAGGGGAGGAGAAAAACTGTTTTTT	CASSLRFDRGGEKLFF
-	TRBV6-6	-	TRBJ2-7	TGTGCCAGCAGTTACCGAGGGACAAACGACTACGAGCAGTACTTC	CASSYRGTNDYEQYF
-	TRBV7-9	TRBD2	TRBJ2-7	TGTGCCAGCAGCTCTACGGGGGGTATAGGCGAGCAGTACTTC	CASSSTGGIGEQYF
-	TRBV7-2	TRBD2	TRBJ2-5	TGTGCCAGCAGCTTAATCTATCCGGGAGGAATCTACTTC	CASSLIYPGGIYF
-	TRBV6-6	-	TRBJ1-1	TGTGCCAGCAGACCTACCCCGGGGAACACTGAAGCTTTCTTT	CASRPTPGNTEAFF
-	TRBV29-1	TRBD1	TRBJ1-4	TGCAGCGTTGAGATCGGCAGGGGGCGCGATGAAAAACTGTTTTTT	CSVEIGRGRDEKLFF
-	TRBV5-4	TRBD1	TRBJ1-1	TGTGCCAGCAGCTTGGAGGGGGCGCGAAGCACTGAAGCTTTCTTT	CASSLEGARSTEAFF
-	TRBV28	-	TRBJ2-3	TGTGCCAGCAATCCGGGACGGGTCCTGGATACGCAGTATTTT	CASNPGRVLDTQYF
-	TRBV5-1	-	TRBJ2-7	TGCGCCAGCAGCTTTTCTATGTCAGGGGACTCCTACGAGCAGTACTTC	CASSFSMSGDSYEQYF
-	TRBV7-2	-	TRBJ1-6	TGTGCCAGCAGCTTAATAATGGGTCAGGGAGGGCCCCCCTCACCCCTCCACTTT	CASSLIMGQGGPPSPLHF
-	TRBV5-1	TRBD2	TRBJ2-3	TGCGCCAGCAGCCTAGGACTAGCGGGGGGGCCTTACACAGATACGCAGTATTTT	CASSLGLAGGPYTDTQYF
-	TRBV9	-	TRBJ1-3	TGTGCCAGCAGCGTTACCCATTACTCTGGAAACACCATATATTTT	CASSVTHYSGNTIYF
-	TRBV6-5	TRBD1	TRBJ1-4	TGTGCCAGCAGTTCCCGGGACAGCGTGCGGGAAAAACTGTTTTTT	CASSSRDSVREKLFF
-	TRBV6-6	TRBD1	TRBJ2-5	TGTGCCAGCAGTTACCCGGGGCAGGGGGCTGAGACCCAGTACTTC	CASSYPGQGAETQYF
-	TRBV5-1	TRBD2	TRBJ2-7	TGCGCCAGCAGCGGGGAGGGCTACGAGCAGTACTTC	CASSGEGYEQYF
few	TRBV2	TRBD1	TRBJ1-1	TGTGCCAGCACCTGGAGATTGACAGGGTCTAACACTGAAGCTTTCTTT	CASTWRLTGSNTEAFF
-	TRBV9	TRBD1	TRBJ2-2	TGTGCCAGCAGCGTATGGACAGGGGACGCCGGGGAGCTGTTTTTT	CASSVWTGDAGELFF
-	TRBV7-8	-	TRBJ1-1	TGTGCCAGCAGCTTAGAACTGGCAGGGTTTACTCGCGGTGAAGCTTTCTTT	CASSLELAGFTRGEAFF